This is a list of T cell receptor beta chains from one sample in a study of identical twins. One entry per CDR3 protein results from TCRdb running MiXCR on the 5' RACE reads. The sample consists of some 600,000 distinct CDR3 sequences, 7.1% of them appearing once. These data were likewise used in another study, on yellow fever vaccine responses in identical twins.

The sequenced sample was PBMCs. Receptors originate from a woman aged 18-30 years in good health. Both conserved end residues are part of each CDR3. The D gene is left open where the match is weak. Some rows mark clone size as missing; the rest say once, few, many or name a class of expanded clone.

DNA,CDR3,V,J,size,D
TGTGCCAGCAGTGCTAATAACTATGGCTACACCTTC,CASSANNYGYTF,TRBV6-5,TRBJ1-2,few,NA
TGCGCCAGCAGCCAAGAGACTAGCGCCGGGTGGACCGGGGAGCTGTTTTTT,CASSQETSAGWTGELFF,TRBV4-1,TRBJ2-2,few,TRBD2
TGCGCCAGCAGTGAGTCGCAAGGGTTAAACACCGGGGAGCTGTTTTTT,CASSESQGLNTGELFF,TRBV10-1,TRBJ2-2,NA,NA
TGCGCCAGCAGCACGGGCTATCAGGGGTCCGGGGAGCTGTTTTTT,CASSTGYQGSGELFF,TRBV5-1,TRBJ2-2,NA,NA
TGCAGCGTTGACGTAGCGGGAGTTGGTGAGACCCAGTACTTC,CSVDVAGVGETQYF,TRBV29-1,TRBJ2-5,NA,TRBD2
TGTGCCAGCAGGTCACGGACTAGCGGGAGGATCACAGATACGCAGTATTTT,CASRSRTSGRITDTQYF,TRBV6-6,TRBJ2-3,NA,TRBD2
TGCAGCGTTGCGGCCCAGAGCACAGATACGCAGTATTTT,CSVAAQSTDTQYF,TRBV29-1,TRBJ2-3,few,NA
TGCAGCGTGACCCCGGGACTAGCTTTTTTTGGGGGTACGCAGTATTTT,CSVTPGLAFFGGTQYF,TRBV29-1,TRBJ2-3,few,TRBD2
TGTGCCAGCAGCGGCAGGACAGGGAAAGAAGTATTTTCTGAAGCTTTCTTT,CASSGRTGKEVFSEAFF,TRBV7-9,TRBJ1-1,few,TRBD1
TGTGCCAGCAGGACAGGGTTAAACTATGGCTACACCTTC,CASRTGLNYGYTF,TRBV2,TRBJ1-2,many,TRBD1
TGCAGTGCTAGAATCGGGGGCTTCTACACTGAAGCTTTCTTT,CSARIGGFYTEAFF,TRBV20-1,TRBJ1-1,many,NA
TGCAGTGCTGACTCCCGGGAGTCTGGAAACACCATATATTTT,CSADSRESGNTIYF,TRBV20-1,TRBJ1-3,many,NA
TGCGCCAGCAGCTTCTATGCGTCTCTCGGGAATGAGCAGTTCTTC,CASSFYASLGNEQFF,TRBV5-1,TRBJ2-1,NA,NA
TGTGCCATCAGTGACGACAATGAGCAGTTCTTC,CAISDDNEQFF,TRBV10-3,TRBJ2-1,few,NA
TGTGCCAGCAGCGTAGGAGGCGGGATTGAGTCGACCCAGTACTTC,CASSVGGGIESTQYF,TRBV9,TRBJ2-5,many,NA
TGTGCCAGCAGCTTAAGGTCTGGGAATTCACCCCTCCACTTT,CASSLRSGNSPLHF,TRBV7-9,TRBJ1-6,NA,NA